The present entry profiles one T cell receptor beta chain with its context. This sample is drawn from a study of blood T cell repertoires in COVID-19. Study-level information: COVID-19 samples, acute and convalescent, were from the United States, Italy and Spain.

Only in-frame clones appear in the TCRdb table, and some are missing; sequencing was by immunoSEQ multiplex PCR. The data show 100,000 to 150,000 clones, roughly 84% seen once. The J segment lost 8 bases and the V segment lost 4 bases, leaving 8 bases of the junction unmatched. This CDR3 spans 13 amino acids. Germline CDR1 and CDR2: SGHRS and YFSETQ. This chain joins TRBV5-1 and TRBJ1-1, with 7 bases lining up with TRBD1. This clonotype was obtained from a woman aged 25 to 39 who had recovered from COVID-19. Sequenced sample: peripheral blood. This CDR3 reads CASSVIRDSEAFF. The CDR3 nucleotides read TGCGCCAGCAGCGTCATCCGGGACAGCGAAGCTTTCTTT.